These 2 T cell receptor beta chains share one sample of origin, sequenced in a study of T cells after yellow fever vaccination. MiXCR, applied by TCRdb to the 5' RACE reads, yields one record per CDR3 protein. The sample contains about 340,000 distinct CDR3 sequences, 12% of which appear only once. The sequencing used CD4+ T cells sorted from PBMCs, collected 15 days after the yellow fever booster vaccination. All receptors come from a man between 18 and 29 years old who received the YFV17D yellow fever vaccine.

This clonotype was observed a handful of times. Here the CDR3 reads CASSPPGTPYEQYF. In nucleotides, the CDR3 is TGTGCCAGTTCTCCTCCCGGGACGCCCTACGAGCAGTACTTC. This sequence joins TRBV18 and TRBJ2-7; D may match TRBD1 or TRBD2 (5 bases each). V was cut by 9 bases and J by 2 bases, with 17 bases left in between. This CDR3 comprises 14 residues. The germline V gene has CDR1 KGHSH and CDR2 LQKENI.

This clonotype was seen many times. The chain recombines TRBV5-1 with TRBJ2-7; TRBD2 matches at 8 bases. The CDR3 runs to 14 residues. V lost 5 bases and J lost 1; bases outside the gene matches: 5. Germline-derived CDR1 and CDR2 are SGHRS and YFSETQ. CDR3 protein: CASRSSGVSYEQYF. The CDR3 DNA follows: TGCGCCAGCAGGAGTAGCGGGGTTTCCTACGAGCAGTACTTC.